This T cell receptor (beta chain) is from a study of blood T cells in healthy people across ages. A second PCR of 7 to 11 cycles used a sample-barcoded 5' primer and a J-beta primer mix. A single record per CDR3 protein comes from TCRdb applying MiXCR to the 5' RACE reads. There are 2 million or so distinct CDR3 sequences in the sample; just under 50% occur only once, and more than 2% lies in the top ten. This clonotype was seen only once. The CDR3 runs 14 residues. The germline V gene has CDR1 MDHEN and CDR2 SYDVKM. Between the trimmed V and J ends, which lost 5 bases and 6 bases, there was a span of 15 bases.

The specimen sequenced was blood. J is TRBJ2-3 and V is TRBV28; a weak D match, TRBD2 (6 bases). This clonotype was sampled from a woman between 40 and 55 years old in good health. CDR3 amino acids: CASSLLATKDTQYF. The CDR3 DNA reads as TGTGCCAGCAGTCTGCTAGCGACGAAGGATACGCAGTATTTT.